Described below is a single TCR beta chain sequence and its context. The source of the sample is a study of preoperative IRX-2 immunotherapy in early breast cancer. Measured with immunoSEQ multiplex PCR; TCRdb has only the in-frame clones, and not every one. The table includes about 67,000 clones, around 94% detected once. Regarding treatment: preoperative locoregional IRX-2 cytokine immunotherapy. This phase Ib study tested locoregional IRX-2 cytokine immunotherapy given before surgery. The CDR3 has 14 amino acids. The J segment lost 4 bases and the V segment lost 2 bases, leaving 4 bases of the junction unmatched. Germline CDR1 is SGHTA and CDR2 is FQGNSA.

This chain connects TRBV7-2 to TRBJ1-2, with 7 bases matching TRBD1. This receptor was identified in a human donor with breast cancer. This sample was taken from a patient treated with IRX-2 immunotherapy. The CDR3: CASSLRQGVYGYTF. The CDR3 nucleotides are TGTGCCAGCAGCTTACGGCAGGGGGTCTATGGCTACACCTTC.